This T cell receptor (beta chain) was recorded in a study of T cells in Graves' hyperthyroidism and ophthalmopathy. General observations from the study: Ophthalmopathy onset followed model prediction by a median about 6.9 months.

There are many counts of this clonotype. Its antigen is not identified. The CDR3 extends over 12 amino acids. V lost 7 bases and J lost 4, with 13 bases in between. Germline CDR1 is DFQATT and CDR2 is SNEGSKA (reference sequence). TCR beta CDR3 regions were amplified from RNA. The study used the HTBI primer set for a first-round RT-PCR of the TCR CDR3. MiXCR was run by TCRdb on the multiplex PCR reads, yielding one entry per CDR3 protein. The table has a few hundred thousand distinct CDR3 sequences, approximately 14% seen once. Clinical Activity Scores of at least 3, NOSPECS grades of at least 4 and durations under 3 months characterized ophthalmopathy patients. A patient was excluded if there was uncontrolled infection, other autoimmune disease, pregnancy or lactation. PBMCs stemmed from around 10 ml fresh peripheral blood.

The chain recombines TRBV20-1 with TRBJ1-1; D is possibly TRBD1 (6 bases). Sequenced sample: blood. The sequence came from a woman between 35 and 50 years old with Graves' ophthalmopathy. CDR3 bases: TGCAGTGGAGTCCCAGGGGCCACTGAAGCTTTCTTT. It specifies CSGVPGATEAFF.